The 15 T cell receptor beta chains below were found in one sample sequenced in a study of blood T cell repertoires in COVID-19. Profiled with immunoSEQ multiplex PCR; TCRdb holds only in-frame clones, not every one. The table has 53,000 or so clones, 70% to 85% seen once; the top ten hold around 15%. The material sequenced was peripheral blood. The receptors were gathered from a human donor in a cohort sampled during active COVID-19.

This clone was found a few times. V and J are TRBV6-5 and TRBJ2-7; TRBD1 matches 8 bases. The length of the CDR3 is 13 residues. V shed 5 bases and J 8 bases; nucleotides not matched to a gene: 8. Germline CDR1 is MNHEY and CDR2 is SVGAGI. Written as DNA, the CDR3 is TGTGCCAGCAGTACCGGACAGGGATTGAAGCAGTACTTC. It is translated as CASSTGQGLKQYF.

The chain combines TRBV30 with TRBJ2-1; 8 positions match TRBD2. Germline V gene lookup returns CDR1 GTSNPN and CDR2 SVGIG (reference sequence). The ends lost 3 bases at V and 8 bases at J; junction bases unmatched: 9. There are 14 residues in the CDR3. DNA of the CDR3: TGTGCCTGGAGCTGGACTAGCATATACGATGAGCAGTTCTTC. Translating it yields CAWSWTSIYDEQFF. Using reference TRBV30 and TRBJ2-1 for the parts outside the CDR3, the full variable domain is SQTIHQWPATLVQPVGSPLSLECTVEGTSNPNLYWYRQAAGRGLQLLFYSVGIGQISSEVPQNLSASRPQDRQFILSSKKLLLSDSGFYLCAWSWTSIYDEQFFGPGTRLTVL.

This sequence joins TRBV14 and TRBJ2-1; D possibly corresponds to TRBD1 (5 bases). V lost 4 bases to trimming and J lost 1 base, with 11 bases between them. The germline CDR1 and CDR2 sequences are SGHDN and FVKESK. CDR3 length: 15 amino acids. In nucleotides, the CDR3 is TGTGCCAGCAGCCGTGGCAGGGTATCCTACAATGAGCAGTTCTTC. It encodes CASSRGRVSYNEQFF.

The chain is built from TRBV7-2 and TRBJ1-1; 7 bases fit TRBD1. This CDR3 region has 15 residues. Germline CDR1 SGHTA, CDR2 FQGNSA. With 5 bases clipped from V and 8 bases from J, the junction kept 14 bases outside the gene matches. The CDR3: CASSPRAGGGTEAFF. The CDR3 nucleotides read TGTGCCAGCAGCCCCCGAGCAGGGGGAGGCACCGAAGCTTTCTTT.

V is TRBV10-2 and J is TRBJ2-5; 11 bases map to TRBD2. The germline CDR1 and CDR2 sequences are WSHSY and SAAADI. The CDR3 extends over 17 amino acids. V shed 3 bases and J 5 bases; nucleotides not matched to a gene: 11. The CDR3 is CASSEGLAGGPRETQYF. CDR3 nucleotide sequence: TGCGCCAGCAGTGAAGGGCTAGCGGGAGGTCCCCGGGAGACCCAGTACTTC.

The rearrangement uses TRBV11-1 and TRBJ2-1; 9 nucleotides line up with TRBD1. CDR3 length equals 15 residues. Germline loops: CDR1 SGHAT, CDR2 FQDESV (reference sequence). Unmatched junction bases numbered 8, after V lost 7 bases and J lost 4 bases. The CDR3 DNA reads TGTGCCAGCACCCTCGTGGGACAGGGTTACAATGAGCAGTTCTTC. Translation: CASTLVGQGYNEQFF.

This chain joins TRBV5-6 and TRBJ1-1; possible D gene TRBD1, 5 bases. Germline values: CDR1 SGHDT, CDR2 YYEEEE. The CDR3 is made up of 12 amino acids. Trimming stripped 3 bases from V and 4 bases from J, with 7 bases between. The CDR3 DNA follows: TGTGCCAGCAGCTCCGACAGCACTGAAGCTTTCTTT. It codes for CASSSDSTEAFF. The full variable domain, completed using reference TRBV5-6 and TRBJ1-1, is DAGVTQSPTHLIKTRGQQVTLRCSPKSGHDTVSWYQQALGQGPQFIFQYYEEEERQRGNFPDRFSGHQFPNYSSELNVNALLLGDSALYLCASSSDSTEAFFGQGTRLTVV.

The chain employs TRBV7-2 and TRBJ1-3; possibly TRBD1 for D (5 bases). Germline CDR1 and CDR2: SGHTA and FQGNSA. The CDR3 length is 15 residues. Trimming removed 3 bases from V and 4 bases from J, with 13 bases in between. CDR3 sequence: CASSFAGQGGNTIYF. As DNA, the CDR3 is TGTGCCAGCAGCTTTGCAGGTCAGGGAGGAAACACCATATATTTT.

This chain links TRBV30 with TRBJ2-5, with D maybe TRBD1 (6 bases). The CDR3 runs to 16 residues. Germline assignment: CDR1 GTSNPN and CDR2 SVGIG (reference sequence). The V end lost 1 base, the J end lost 5 bases, and 20 bases lay between the germline ends. CDR3 sequence reads: CAWSAPTGGPLETQYF. The CDR3 DNA reads TGTGCCTGGAGTGCCCCGACAGGAGGTCCACTGGAGACCCAGTACTTC.

This chain uses TRBV4-1 with TRBJ2-3; 8 bases agree with TRBD2. This CDR3 has 15 residues. CDR1 is MGHRA and CDR2 is YSYEKL in the germline V gene. The V segment lost 0 bases and the J segment 6 bases; nucleotides outside the gene matches: 5. The CDR3 loop is CASSQESGGYDTQYF. CDR3 bases: TGCGCCAGCAGCCAAGAGTCGGGGGGGTACGATACGCAGTATTTT.

This clone was seen only once. The chain couples TRBV4-1 to TRBJ2-3, with TRBD2 matching over 11 bases. The CDR3 runs 14 residues. Unmatched junction bases numbered 8, after V lost 3 bases and J lost 12 bases. CDR1 and CDR2 from the germline V gene are MGHRA and YSYEKL. As DNA, the CDR3 is TGCGCCAGCAGCCACACGTCCCTAGCGGGGGGTCAGTATTTT. This translates into CASSHTSLAGGQYF.

The CDR3 DNA reads as TGTGCCAGCAGTTACAGTGCAGGGTTAGGCACAGATACGCAGTATTTT. Translating it yields CASSYSAGLGTDTQYF. This chain links TRBV6-6 with TRBJ2-3; weak D call: TRBD1 (5 bases). CDR1 MNHNY and CDR2 SVGAGI come from the germline V gene (reference sequence). The length of the CDR3 is 16 residues. Trimming took 2 bases from V and 1 from J, leaving 13 bases between them.

The J gene is TRBJ2-7, the V gene TRBV30; D call uncertain. From germline, CDR1 is GTSNPN and CDR2 SVGIG (reference sequence). V was pared by 0 bases and J by 2 bases, with 5 bases between. The CDR3 is 12 residues long. The CDR3 loop reads CAWSVLAYEQYF. The CDR3 DNA is TGTGCCTGGAGTGTACTCGCCTACGAGCAGTACTTC.

The chain recombines TRBV7-3 with TRBJ2-1; 10 bases fit TRBD2. The germline gives CDR1 SGHTA, CDR2 FQGTGA. The J segment lost 7 bases and the V segment lost 5 bases, leaving 5 bases of the junction unmatched. The CDR3 extends over 14 amino acids. The CDR3 spells CASSPDSGRNEQFF. The CDR3 region has the DNA TGTGCCAGCAGCCCGGATAGCGGGAGGAATGAGCAGTTCTTC.

V is TRBV5-1 and J is TRBJ2-1, with D perhaps TRBD2 (6 bases). V shed 0 bases and J shed 7 bases, with 11 bases lying between them. This CDR3 region has 14 residues. Germline assignment: CDR1 SGHRS and CDR2 YFSETQ. The CDR3 DNA reads TGCGCCAGCAGCTTGGTTCCGGGGGTAAATGAGCAGTTCTTC. Protein sequence: CASSLVPGVNEQFF.